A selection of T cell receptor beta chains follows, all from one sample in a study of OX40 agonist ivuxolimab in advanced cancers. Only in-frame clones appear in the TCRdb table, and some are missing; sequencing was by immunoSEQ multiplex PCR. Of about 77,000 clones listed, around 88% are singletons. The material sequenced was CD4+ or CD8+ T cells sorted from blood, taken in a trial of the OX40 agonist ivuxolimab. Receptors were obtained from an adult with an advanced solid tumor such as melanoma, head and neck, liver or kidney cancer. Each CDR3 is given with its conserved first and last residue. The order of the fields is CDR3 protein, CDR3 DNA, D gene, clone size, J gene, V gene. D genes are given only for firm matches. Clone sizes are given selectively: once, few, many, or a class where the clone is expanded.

CATRDSTAQETQYF | TGTGCCACCCGGGACAGCACGGCCCAAGAGACCCAGTACTTC | TRBD1 | few | TRBJ2-5 | TRBV15
CASSPGLTSQEPQYF | TGTGCCAGCAGTCCGGGGCTGACTAGCCAAGAGCCCCAGTACTTC | TRBD2 | once | TRBJ2-5 | TRBV2
CASSWGLAGGSLRTQYF | TGTGCCAGCAGCTGGGGACTAGCGGGGGGCTCCCTGAGGACCCAGTACTTC | TRBD2 | NA | TRBJ2-5 | TRBV7-8
CASTAGTGKTEAFF | TGTGCCAGCACCGCCGGGACAGGGAAAACTGAAGCTTTCTTT | TRBD1 | NA | TRBJ1-1 | TRBV28
CASSAHPGGNTIYF | TGTGCCAGCAGCGCCCATCCAGGGGGAAACACCATATATTTT | NA | NA | TRBJ1-3 | TRBV11-1
CASSTWTSEETQYF | TGTGCCAGCAGCACTTGGACTAGCGAAGAGACCCAGTACTTC | TRBD2 | NA | TRBJ2-5 | TRBV7-9
CASSFGTANTEAFF | TGTGCCAGCAGCTTCGGGACAGCGAACACTGAAGCTTTCTTT | TRBD1 | NA | TRBJ1-1 | TRBV7-9
CASRGTNSPLHF | TGTGCCAGCAGGGGGACGAATTCACCCCTCCACTTT | NA | NA | TRBJ1-6 | TRBV2
CASSPTGIVYGYTF | TGTGCCAGCAGCCCCACAGGGATTGTTTATGGCTACACCTTC | NA | NA | TRBJ1-2 | TRBV11-3
CASSLSAAISSYNEQFF | TGTGCCAGCAGCCTATCCGCGGCCATTAGCTCCTACAATGAGCAGTTCTTC | NA | NA | TRBJ2-1 | TRBV7-3
CASRPASRGSTDTQYF | TGTGCCAGCAGGCCTGCCAGCCGGGGCAGCACAGATACGCAGTATTTT | NA | NA | TRBJ2-3 | TRBV28
CASSFGQGGEQYF | TGTGCCAGCAGCTTCGGGCAGGGGGGCGAGCAGTACTTC | NA | NA | TRBJ2-7 | TRBV11-3
CASSFRQVNEKLFF | TGTGCCAGCAGCTTCCGACAGGTTAATGAAAAACTGTTTTTT | NA | NA | TRBJ1-4 | TRBV5-4
CASSTYTVNTQYF | TGCGCCAGCAGCACCTACACCGTAAATACGCAGTATTTT | NA | NA | TRBJ2-3 | TRBV5-1
CASRNTDTQYF | TGTGCCAGCAGGAACACAGATACGCAGTATTTT | NA | NA | TRBJ2-3 | TRBV28
CATSSKGVPYEQYF | TGTGCCACCAGCAGTAAAGGGGTACCCTACGAGCAGTACTTC | NA | NA | TRBJ2-7 | TRBV15
CASGSTGPTAGNTIYF | TGTGCCAGCGGTTCGACAGGACCCACCGCCGGAAACACCATATATTTT | NA | NA | TRBJ1-3 | TRBV7-9
CASSRDYREQFF | TGTGCCAGCAGCCGGGACTATCGGGAGCAGTTCTTC | TRBD2 | NA | TRBJ2-1 | TRBV7-9
CASSPVTANTGELFF | TGTGCCAGCTCCCCTGTAACAGCGAACACCGGGGAGCTGTTTTTT | NA | NA | TRBJ2-2 | TRBV18
CASKGASDYNEQFF | TGTGCCAGTAAAGGGGCTAGCGACTACAATGAGCAGTTCTTC | NA | NA | TRBJ2-1 | TRBV19
CASSPGQGTEAFF | TGCGCCAGCAGTCCGGGACAGGGAACTGAAGCTTTCTTT | TRBD1 | few | TRBJ1-1 | TRBV10-1
CASTHVGGADTGELFF | TGCGCCAGCACTCATGTTGGGGGGGCGGATACCGGGGAGCTGTTTTTT | NA | NA | TRBJ2-2 | TRBV4-1
CASSPTSGMDTQYF | TGTGCCAGCAGCCCGACTAGCGGGATGGATACGCAGTATTTT | TRBD2 | NA | TRBJ2-3 | TRBV11-1
CASSTGMNEKLFF | TGTGCCAGCAGTACAGGGATGAATGAAAAACTGTTTTTT | NA | NA | TRBJ1-4 | TRBV6-5
CSVGLLLYNEQFF | TGCAGCGTTGGACTCCTTCTTTACAATGAGCAGTTCTTC | NA | NA | TRBJ2-1 | TRBV29-1
CASSTISPMSPSEQYF | TGTGCCAGCAGTACCATAAGCCCCATGTCCCCGAGCGAGCAGTACTTC | NA | NA | TRBJ2-7 | TRBV6-6
CASSTTRLNLYEQYF | TGTGCCAGCAGCACGACACGGTTAAATCTCTACGAGCAGTACTTC | NA | NA | TRBJ2-7 | TRBV27
CASTGGSGGSSVTDTQYF | TGTGCCAGTACAGGTGGTTCCGGTGGGTCTAGTGTCACAGATACGCAGTATTTT | NA | NA | TRBJ2-3 | TRBV19
CAISESGSQGSLGYGYTF | TGTGCCATCAGTGAGTCGGGGTCCCAGGGATCTTTGGGCTATGGCTACACCTTC | NA | NA | TRBJ1-2 | TRBV10-3
CASSSDPPGGTGELFF | TGTGCCAGCAGCTCCGACCCTCCCGGAGGCACCGGGGAGCTGTTTTTT | NA | NA | TRBJ2-2 | TRBV7-3
CATADLAPLHF | TGTGCCACCGCCGATTTGGCACCCCTCCACTTT | NA | few | TRBJ1-6 | TRBV7-9
CASSFPDNKAASRVTIYF | TGTGCCAGCAGTTTCCCTGATAACAAGGCAGCCTCTCGAGTCACCATATATTTT | NA | NA | TRBJ1-3 | TRBV28
CASSPADTQYF | TGTGCCAGCAGCCCAGCAGATACGCAGTATTTT | NA | NA | TRBJ2-3 | TRBV11-1
CASSERVQETQYF | TGCGCCAGCAGTGAGCGGGTTCAAGAGACCCAGTACTTC | NA | NA | TRBJ2-5 | TRBV10-1
CASSFILRGRGKGSGEQYF | TGTGCCAGCAGTTTCATTCTCCGCGGACGGGGAAAGGGCTCGGGCGAGCAGTACTTC | NA | NA | TRBJ2-7 | TRBV27
CASSYSENYGYTF | TGTGCCAGCAGTTACTCAGAAAACTATGGCTACACCTTC | NA | NA | TRBJ1-2 | TRBV6-5
CASSYSGQRYGYTF | TGCGCCAGCAGCTATTCGGGACAACGCTATGGCTACACCTTC | NA | NA | TRBJ1-2 | TRBV4-3
CASSIQGLAGAHEQYF | TGTGCCAGTAGTATCCAAGGACTAGCGGGAGCCCACGAGCAGTACTTC | TRBD2 | NA | TRBJ2-7 | TRBV19
CASSYQPGATGNTIYF | TGTGCCAGCAGTTACCAACCGGGGGCAACTGGAAACACCATATATTTT | NA | NA | TRBJ1-3 | TRBV6-5
CASRLGGGGTDTQYF | TGTGCCAGTAGATTGGGGGGTGGAGGCACAGATACGCAGTATTTT | NA | NA | TRBJ2-3 | TRBV19
CATSRGGMGTGELFF | TGTGCCACCAGCAGAGGAGGGATGGGCACCGGGGAGCTGTTTTTT | NA | NA | TRBJ2-2 | TRBV15
CASSYQGASDTQYF | TGTGCCAGCAGTTACCAGGGGGCCTCAGATACGCAGTATTTT | TRBD1 | few | TRBJ2-3 | TRBV6-5
CASSVMGQELYNEQFF | TGCGCCAGCAGTGTGATGGGACAGGAATTGTACAATGAGCAGTTCTTC | TRBD1 | NA | TRBJ2-1 | TRBV10-1
CASSAREVNEQYF | TGTGCCAGCAGCGCGAGAGAGGTTAACGAGCAGTACTTC | NA | NA | TRBJ2-7 | TRBV6-5
CASSPLGGLASSYEQYF | TGCGCCAGCAGCCCGCTGGGAGGTTTAGCGTCCTCCTACGAGCAGTACTTC | NA | NA | TRBJ2-7 | TRBV5-1
CASSLKVGVNTEAFF | TGTGCCAGCAGCTTAAAGGTAGGGGTGAACACTGAAGCTTTCTTT | NA | NA | TRBJ1-1 | TRBV7-9
CASSLQPGGNEQFF | TGTGCCAGCAGCTTACAGCCCGGCGGGAATGAGCAGTTCTTC | NA | NA | TRBJ2-1 | TRBV7-2
CASSLGDKWDTQYF | TGTGCCAGCAGCTTAGGGGACAAGTGGGATACGCAGTATTTT | NA | once | TRBJ2-3 | TRBV7-9
CASSIGGTYNEQFF | TGTGCCAGCAGCATCGGGGGGACCTACAATGAGCAGTTCTTC | TRBD2 | NA | TRBJ2-1 | TRBV11-2
CASQVHDLYEQYF | TGTGCCTCTCAGGTTCACGACCTCTACGAGCAGTACTTC | NA | few | TRBJ2-7 | TRBV30